The 23 T cell receptor beta chains listed next were all sequenced from one sample in a study of CD8+CD57+ T cells in acquired aplastic anemia. TCR beta VDJ and CDR3 were profiled, and genomic DNA was the template. TCRdb recomputed calls from the reads with MiXCR, one row per CDR3 protein. Here the sample spans just over 400,000 distinct CDR3 sequences, about two thirds being singletons. The sample taken for sequencing was sorted CD4+, CD8+, or CD8+CD57+ T cells (not recorded which) from PBMCs. The receptors were sampled from a human donor in good health, serving as a control.

This clonotype occurred many times. The J gene is TRBJ2-5, the V gene TRBV5-6; TRBD1 might be the D (5 bases). The CDR3 is made up of 15 amino acids. The germline gives CDR1 SGHDT, CDR2 YYEEEE. V lost 4 bases and J lost 1, with 14 bases in between. This CDR3 is CASSTPEGAQETQYF. The CDR3 DNA is TGTGCCAGCAGCACGCCCGAAGGGGCCCAAGAGACCCAGTACTTC.

The sample holds one count of this clonotype. The chain joins TRBV3-1 to TRBJ2-7; D possibly corresponds to TRBD1 (7 bases). This CDR3 is built from 18 residues. Germline V gene lookup returns CDR1 LGHDT and CDR2 YNNKEL (reference sequence). V was clipped by 7 bases and J by 5 bases, with 30 bases between them. CDR3 in amino acids: CASNPMVAEETGRNEQYF. The DNA for the CDR3 is TGTGCCAGCAACCCAATGGTAGCGGAGGAGACAGGGCGGAACGAGCAGTACTTC.

This clonotype has a count of ten or more. The rearrangement joins TRBV9 to TRBJ1-1; D is unclear. The CDR3 contains 14 residues. Germline CDR1 SGDLS, CDR2 YYNGEE. V dropped 2 bases and J dropped 2 bases, with 10 bases sitting between them. The chain's CDR3 is CASSVTASNTEAFF. CDR3 in DNA: TGTGCCAGCAGCGTTACAGCAAGTAACACTGAAGCTTTCTTT.

As concerns this clonotype: The junction departs from germline at one end; a sequencing error may be responsible. The CDR3 nucleotides read TGTGCCAGCAGCAGTGGCAGGGGAGCCGATGGCTACACCTTT. Translation gives CASSSGRGADGYTF. The genes are TRBV7-2 and TRBJ2-3; weak D call: TRBD1 (6 bases). CDR1 is SGHTA, CDR2 FQGNSA, per germline. This CDR3 is 14 amino acids long. The full variable domain, its missing parts supplied by reference TRBV7-2 and TRBJ2-3, is GAGVSQSPSNKVTEKGKDVELRCDPISGHTALYWYRQSLGQGLEFLIYFQGNSAPDKSGLPSDRFSAERTGGSVSTLTIQRTQQEDSAVYLCASSSGRGADGYTFGPGTRLTVL.

To note about this clonotype: A read error may produce the germline difference seen at one junction end. V usage is TRBV7-6 and J usage is TRBJ1-6, with TRBD1 identical over 7 bases. The germline V gene encodes CDR1 SGHVS and CDR2 FNYEAQ. There are 14 residues in the CDR3. DNA of the CDR3: TGTGCCAGCAGCCCAGAGGGGGCACTAGAAGACACCCAGTTT. Its protein product is CASSPEGALEDTQF.

To note about this clonotype: At one end the junction does not follow the germline gene, possibly because of a read error. The chain recombines TRBV14 with TRBJ2-3; D unclear. Germline assignment: CDR1 SGHDN and CDR2 FVKESK. This CDR3 is 17 amino acids long. The CDR3 DNA follows: TGCGCCAGCAGCTTGATTCCGCTTAGCTCCGGCACAGATACGCAGTATTTT. This codes for CASSLIPLSSGTDTQYF.

The V and J genes are TRBV5-1 and TRBJ2-7; possible D gene TRBD2, 7 bases. Per germline, CDR1 SGHRS and CDR2 YFSETQ. The V and J ends lost 4 bases and 7 bases respectively, with 24 bases between them. The CDR3 totals 16 residues. CDR3 region: CASSVGGEGVKGEQYF. In DNA form, the CDR3 reads TGCGCCAGCAGCGTAGGAGGGGAGGGGGTCAAAGGGGAGCAGTACTTC.

A note on this clonotype: Germline and junction disagree at one end, which may indicate a read error. The genes are TRBV7-6 and TRBJ2-7; 7 positions match TRBD1. The length of the CDR3 is 14 residues. Per the germline V gene, CDR1 is SGHVS and CDR2 is FNYEAQ. DNA of the CDR3: TGTGCCAGCAGCTTGGGGGCTGGACAGGAGGAAAATGAATTC. It is translated as CASSLGAGQEENEF.

This clonotype occurred many times. The chain employs TRBV12-3 or TRBV12-4 and TRBJ2-7; a weak D match, TRBD1 (6 bases). V lost 6 bases and J 1 base, leaving 13 bases between the germline ends. The CDR3 contains 14 residues. This chain's CDR3 is CASSPDRISYEQYF. CDR3 in DNA: TGTGCCAGCAGCCCTGACAGGATTTCCTACGAGCAGTACTTC.

This clonotype was counted ten times or more. V is TRBV30 and J is TRBJ1-6; D gene unclear. Germline CDR1 reads GTSNPN; CDR2 reads SVGIG (reference sequence). V was shortened by 0 bases and J by 9 bases, with 6 bases between the two germline ends. CDR3 size: 12 residues. In nucleotides, the CDR3 is TGTGCCTGGAGTGTGATTGGTTCACCCCTCCACTTT. Protein product: CAWSVIGSPLHF.

The chain carries TRBV2 and TRBJ1-6; 7 bases line up with TRBD1. Germline assignment: CDR1 SNHLY and CDR2 FYNNEI. J lost 4 bases, V lost 0 bases, and 3 bases had no gene match. This CDR3 is 16 amino acids long. The CDR3 region has the DNA TGTGCCAGCAGTGAAGCAGGACAGGCATATAATTCACCCCTCCACTTT. The encoded protein is CASSEAGQAYNSPLHF.

This clonotype has only one observation. As the CDR3 is not closed by the conserved phenylalanine or tryptophan, this likely results from a read error. No DNA is shown, since the ends of the CDR3 on it are uncertain; the CDR3 is the one TCRdb lists. The V and J genes are TRBV2 and TRBJ2-2; the DNA was not used to check the table's D call, TRBD1. The CDR3 is 15 amino acids long, termini counted. Germline V gives CDR1 SNHLY, CDR2 FYNNEI. The CDR3 loop is CASSLDSSGQPQQFG.

This chain uses TRBV9 with TRBJ1-6; the D gene is possibly TRBD1 (5 bases). The CDR3 covers 15 residues. Per germline, CDR1 SGDLS and CDR2 YYNGEE. The V gene lost 4 bases and the J gene lost 17 bases, with 25 bases spanning the gap. CDR3 in DNA: TGTGCCAGCAGCACAGACGGGGGGAAGGTAATGGCCATCCACTTT. Its translation is CASSTDGGKVMAIHF.

To note about this clonotype: The junction differs from germline at one of its ends, possibly a read error. The chain links TRBV7-9 to TRBJ1-2, with D perhaps TRBD1 (5 bases). In germline, CDR1 is SEHNR, CDR2 FQNEAQ (reference sequence). The CDR3 runs 12 residues. The CDR3 sequence is CASSPWPGGDGW. CDR3 sequence (DNA): TGTGCCAGCAGCCCATGGCCGGGAGGGGATGGATGG.

The CDR3 spells CASSSGRDRAQETQYF. The CDR3, as DNA: TGTGCCAGCAGCTCAGGGAGGGACAGAGCCCAAGAGACCCAGTACTTC. This chain joins TRBV5-5 and TRBJ2-5; D tentatively fits TRBD1 or TRBD2 (7 bases each). Germline loops: CDR1 SGHKS, CDR2 YYEKEE (reference sequence). The length of the CDR3 is 16 residues. The V gene lost 3 bases and the J gene lost 1 base, with 16 bases spanning the gap.

A note on this clonotype: Relative to the germline gene, one junction end is altered; a read error may explain this. The J gene is TRBJ2-4, the V gene TRBV7-8, with D hard to call. The CDR3 has 16 amino acids. The V gene's germline CDR1 is SGHVS and CDR2 FQNEAQ. The CDR3 nucleotides read TGTGCCAGCAGCTTAGGAGACACCGGAGAAAAAATCATTCAGTACTTC. Translation gives CASSLGDTGEKIIQYF.

The gene calls are TRBV11-3 and TRBJ2-1, with 10 bases lining up with TRBD2. This CDR3 has 16 residues. Per germline, CDR1 SGHNT and CDR2 YENEEA. Trimming removed 5 bases from V and 4 bases from J; junction bases left unmatched: 8. As DNA, the CDR3 is TGTGCCAGCAGCGAACGAGTAGCGGGGGGATACAATGAGCAGTTCTTC. It codes for CASSERVAGGYNEQFF.

This clonotype occurred a few times. The V gene is TRBV7-2, the J gene TRBJ1-5, with 7 bases that match TRBD1. The V segment lost 3 bases and the J segment 6 bases; nucleotides outside the gene matches: 8. CDR1 SGHTA and CDR2 FQGNSA come from the germline V gene. This CDR3 has 15 amino acids. CDR3 in DNA: TGTGCCAGCAGCTTGAGACAGGGAGCAGGTCAGCCCCAGCATTTT. This gives the protein CASSLRQGAGQPQHF.

This rearrangement joins TRBV4-2 to TRBJ1-5; a weak D match, TRBD1 (6 bases). Looked up from germline, CDR1 is LGHNA and CDR2 is YNFKEQ. Trimming removed 7 bases at V and 3 bases at J, with 13 bases between. This CDR3 region has 14 residues. The CDR3 spells CASTPTGPNQPQHF. The CDR3 DNA sequence: TGTGCCAGCACACCGACAGGCCCCAATCAGCCCCAGCATTTT.

This clonotype was detected once. In DNA, the CDR3 is TGTGCCAGCAGCACGGACAGCTCCTACAATGAGCAGTTCTTC. This gives the protein CASSTDSSYNEQFF. V usage is TRBV12-3 or TRBV12-4 and J usage is TRBJ2-1; a weak D match, TRBD1 (6 bases). This CDR3 spans 14 amino acids. V was pared by 6 bases and J by 0 bases, with 9 bases between.

The chain recombines TRBV20-1 with TRBJ1-6; D is uncertain. The germline CDR1 and CDR2 sequences are DFQATT and SNEGSKA (reference sequence). The CDR3 extends over 17 amino acids. Trimming left V 1 base short and J 7 bases short, with 20 bases between. The CDR3 region is CSARGGEGGIHNSPLHF. In nucleotides, the CDR3 is TGCAGTGCTAGAGGAGGTGAAGGAGGGATCCACAATTCACCCCTCCACTTT.

The CDR3 protein is CASSARGSTEAFF. The CDR3 nucleotides read TGTGCCAGCAGCGCCAGGGGTTCCACTGAAGCTTTCTTT. The chain uses TRBV9 and TRBJ1-1; TRBD1 is a possible D gene (6 bases). Per germline, CDR1 SGDLS and CDR2 YYNGEE. V was cut by 3 bases and J by 4 bases, with 10 bases left in between. The CDR3 extends over 13 amino acids. Together with reference TRBV9 and TRBJ1-1, the CDR3 gives the full variable domain: DSGVTQTPKHLITATGQRVTLRCSPRSGDLSVYWYQQSLDQGLQFLIQYYNGEERAKGNILERFSAQQFPDLHSELNLSSLELGDSALYFCASSARGSTEAFFGQGTRLTVV.

The CDR3 sequence is CSVEITANTEAFF. CDR3 in DNA: TGCAGCGTTGAGATTACAGCTAACACTGAAGCTTTCTTT. This chain connects TRBV29-1 to TRBJ1-1; D remains unclear. Germline V gene lookup returns CDR1 SQVTM and CDR2 ANQGSEA. This CDR3 comprises 13 residues. Trimming removed 3 bases from V and 2 bases from J, with 10 bases in between. The variable domain in full, completed from reference TRBV29-1 and TRBJ1-1, reads SAVISQKPSRDICQRGTSLTIQCQVDSQVTMMFWYRQQPGQSLTLIATANQGSEATYESGFVIDKFPISRPNLTFSTLTVSNMSPEDSSIYLCSVEITANTEAFFGQGTRLTVV.